These 26 T cell receptor beta chains came from one sample sequenced in a study of early T cells in non-severe SARS-CoV-2 infection. TCRdb reprocessed the 5' RACE reads via MiXCR and lists one record per CDR3 protein. The sample includes 40,000 to 65,000 distinct CDR3 sequences, over 7% seen only once; the top ten take roughly a tenth. Specimen: whole blood. The receptors stem from an adult who was a healthcare worker with PCR-confirmed SARS-CoV-2 infection or an uninfected control (not recorded which).

This clonotype occurred a few times. The chain links TRBV20-1 to TRBJ2-3, with 7 nucleotides matching TRBD2. The germline CDR1 and CDR2 sequences are DFQATT and SNEGSKA (reference sequence). The length of the CDR3 is 13 residues. With 5 bases clipped from V and 3 bases from J, the junction kept 5 bases outside the gene matches. DNA for the CDR3: TGCAGTGCTGGGGGACTACCGACAGATACGCAGTATTTT. This sequence encodes CSAGGLPTDTQYF.

This clonotype was counted many times. V usage is TRBV28 and J usage is TRBJ2-7; TRBD1 matches at 8 bases. This CDR3 has 14 amino acids. Germline values: CDR1 MDHEN, CDR2 SYDVKM. V shed 5 bases and J 2 bases; nucleotides not matched to a gene: 5. Written as DNA, the CDR3 is TGTGCCAGCAGTCCGGGGACAGGAGCCTACGAGCAGTACTTC. Amino acid sequence: CASSPGTGAYEQYF.

The gene calls are TRBV24-1 and TRBJ2-1, with 7 bases lining up with TRBD1. The CDR3 runs to 16 residues. Germline V gives CDR1 KGHDR, CDR2 SFDVKD. Trimming cost V 4 bases and J 4 bases; bases outside gene matches: 9. The CDR3: CATSDPDRVPYNEQFF. DNA for the CDR3: TGTGCCACCAGTGACCCCGACAGGGTTCCTTACAATGAGCAGTTCTTC.

A few counts support this clonotype. V gene TRBV7-6 combines with J gene TRBJ2-1; 11 bases agree with TRBD2. The ends lost 1 base at V and 7 bases at J; junction bases unmatched: 3. Germline assignment: CDR1 SGHVS and CDR2 FNYEAQ. CDR3 size: 15 residues. The CDR3 sequence is CASSLVTSGVNEQFF. For the CDR3, the DNA is TGTGCCAGCAGCTTAGTGACTAGCGGGGTAAATGAGCAGTTCTTC.

This clonotype was picked up a small number of times. The chain employs TRBV28 and TRBJ2-7; D ambiguous. V gave up 3 bases and J gave up 3 bases, with 6 bases separating them. The germline gives CDR1 MDHEN, CDR2 SYDVKM. The CDR3 sequence is 12 residues long. The chain's CDR3 is CASSFQNYEQYF. The CDR3 coding sequence is TGTGCCAGCAGTTTCCAGAACTACGAGCAGTACTTC. Full variable domain (remainder filled in from reference TRBV28 and TRBJ2-7): DVKVTQSSRYLVKRTGEKVFLECVQDMDHENMFWYRQDPGLGLRLIYFSYDVKMKEKGDIPEGYSVSREKKERFSLILESASTNQTSMYLCASSFQNYEQYFGPGTRLTVT.

A few counts support this clonotype. The chain combines TRBV20-1 with TRBJ2-1; 10 nucleotides align to TRBD1. CDR3 length: 15 residues. The V segment lost 0 bases and the J segment 8 bases; nucleotides outside the gene matches: 7. Germline V gives CDR1 DFQATT, CDR2 SNEGSKA (reference sequence). CDR3 residues: CSARDLGQGVYEQFF. DNA for the CDR3: TGCAGTGCTAGAGACCTCGGACAGGGGGTTTATGAGCAGTTCTTC.

This clonotype was counted only a few times. The chain links TRBV28 to TRBJ2-7, with 10 bases aligning to TRBD1. Germline V gives CDR1 MDHEN, CDR2 SYDVKM. The CDR3 loop spans 15 amino acids. J lost 2 bases, V lost 8 bases, and 9 bases had no gene match. The CDR3 region is CASRPHGQGAYEQYF. The CDR3 DNA is TGTGCCAGCCGCCCCCACGGACAGGGGGCCTACGAGCAGTACTTC.

The table lists this clonotype with many counts. The chain combines TRBV6-1 with TRBJ2-7; 12 bases map to TRBD2. V gave up 0 bases and J gave up 1 base; unmatched junction bases: 10. The CDR3 covers 19 residues. Germline loops: CDR1 MNHNS, CDR2 SASEGT. The CDR3 DNA reads as TGTGCCAGCAGTGAAGCGACTGCCGGCACTAGCGGGAGGTCCTACGAGCAGTACTTC. It is translated as CASSEATAGTSGRSYEQYF.

This chain uses TRBV6-5 with TRBJ2-1; 11 nucleotides align to TRBD2. Losses at the gene ends were 2 bases for V and 5 bases for J; bases not matched to a gene: 8. From germline, CDR1 is MNHEY and CDR2 SVGAGI. This CDR3 spans 17 amino acids. In nucleotides, the CDR3 is TGTGCCAGCAGTTACGGGGCTAGCGGGGGGCCGAACAATGAGCAGTTCTTC. Its translation is CASSYGASGGPNNEQFF.

This clonotype was detected ten times or more. V usage is TRBV9 and J usage is TRBJ2-3; no definite D call. The CDR3 is 12 amino acids. Germline loops: CDR1 SGDLS, CDR2 YYNGEE. V was shortened by 0 bases and J by 5 bases, with 4 bases between the two germline ends. The CDR3 reads CASSVEGDTQYF. CDR3 DNA: TGTGCCAGCAGCGTAGAGGGAGATACGCAGTATTTT.

This clonotype was picked up many times. The chain uses TRBV11-1 and TRBJ1-2, with TRBD1 as a possible D gene (5 bases). V lost 1 base, J lost 4 bases, and 7 bases lay in between. The CDR3 is 13 amino acids. In germline, CDR1 is SGHAT, CDR2 FQDESV (reference sequence). CDR3 sequence (DNA): TGTGCCAGCAGCTTAGGGGGCGGCTATGGCTACACCTTC. This codes for CASSLGGGYGYTF.

This clonotype has more than one count but fewer than ten. The chain has TRBV5-1 and TRBJ2-2; either TRBD1 or TRBD2 may supply D (5 bases each). The V gene's germline CDR1 is SGHRS and CDR2 YFSETQ. The CDR3 is made up of 14 amino acids. V lost 9 bases to trimming and J lost 2 bases, with 14 bases between them. CDR3 DNA: TGCGCCACAAGTGCAGGGACCAACACCGGGGAGCTGTTTTTT. This gives the protein CATSAGTNTGELFF.

The chain combines TRBV6-2 or TRBV6-3 with TRBJ2-1, with 7 positions matching TRBD1. CDR1 is MNHEY, CDR2 SVGEGT, per germline. The CDR3 consists of 15 residues. The trim removed 6 bases at V and 10 bases at J, leaving 15 bases unmatched. The CDR3 coding sequence is TGTGCCAGCAGATCCTCAGGGGGTTTACTTTGGGAGCAGTTCTTC. This gives the protein CASRSSGGLLWEQFF.

This clonotype was recorded a few times. The CDR3 coding sequence is TGCGCCAGCAGCTCCCTCGGGACACTCTACGAGCAGTACTTC. Protein product: CASSSLGTLYEQYF. The chain links TRBV5-1 to TRBJ2-7; TRBD1 might be the D (6 bases). V was clipped by 3 bases and J by 3 bases, with 13 bases between them. CDR1 is SGHRS and CDR2 is YFSETQ in the germline V gene. The CDR3 contains 14 residues. Drawing the rest from reference TRBV5-1 and TRBJ2-7, the complete variable domain is KAGVTQTPRYLIKTRGQQVTLSCSPISGHRSVSWYQQTPGQGLQFLFEYFSETQRNKGNFPGRFSGRQFSNSRSEMNVSTLELGDSALYLCASSSLGTLYEQYFGPGTRLTVT.

This clonotype has more than one count but fewer than ten. V usage is TRBV5-1 and J usage is TRBJ1-1; D is possibly TRBD1 (5 bases). Trimming cost V 3 bases and J 4 bases, with 16 bases left between them. This CDR3 contains 15 residues. Germline CDR1 and CDR2: SGHRS and YFSETQ. The CDR3: CASSSGAGWTTEAFF. In nucleotides, the CDR3 is TGCGCCAGCAGCTCCGGGGCAGGGTGGACCACTGAAGCTTTCTTT. Full variable domain (remainder filled in from reference TRBV5-1 and TRBJ1-1): KAGVTQTPRYLIKTRGQQVTLSCSPISGHRSVSWYQQTPGQGLQFLFEYFSETQRNKGNFPGRFSGRQFSNSRSEMNVSTLELGDSALYLCASSSGAGWTTEAFFGQGTRLTVV.

In this sample, this clonotype turned up a few times. The chain couples TRBV18 to TRBJ2-3, with 11 bases matching TRBD1. Trimming took 6 bases from V and 3 from J; bases not matched to a gene: 5. Germline V gene sequence: CDR1 KGHSH, CDR2 LQKENI. The CDR3 has 15 residues. Here the CDR3 reads CASSRGTGGTDTQYF. The CDR3, as DNA: TGTGCCAGCTCCCGCGGGACAGGGGGTACAGATACGCAGTATTTT.

This clonotype appeared many times. The chain is built from TRBV7-3 and TRBJ2-1; 7 bases match TRBD2. The CDR3 has 16 residues. With V trimmed by 1 base and J by 1 base, 4 bases remained unmatched. Germline loops: CDR1 SGHTA, CDR2 FQGTGA. The CDR3 is CASSLIGGGSYNEQFF. DNA of the CDR3: TGTGCCAGCAGCTTAATTGGCGGGGGATCCTACAATGAGCAGTTCTTC.

This clonotype occurred many times. This chain connects TRBV28 to TRBJ2-1; D call uncertain. V lost 8 bases, J lost 7 bases, and 18 bases lay in between. This CDR3 has 14 amino acids. Germline V gene sequence: CDR1 MDHEN, CDR2 SYDVKM. This CDR3 reads CASLEATPRNEQFF. The CDR3 nucleotides are TGTGCCAGCCTTGAGGCCACCCCAAGGAATGAGCAGTTCTTC. Together with reference TRBV28 and TRBJ2-1, the CDR3 gives the full variable domain: DVKVTQSSRYLVKRTGEKVFLECVQDMDHENMFWYRQDPGLGLRLIYFSYDVKMKEKGDIPEGYSVSREKKERFSLILESASTNQTSMYLCASLEATPRNEQFFGPGTRLTVL.

About this clonotype: The germline gene is not matched at one end of the junction; a read error may be the cause. J is TRBJ2-4 and V is TRBV19; D remains unclear. Germline loops: CDR1 LNHDA, CDR2 SQIVND (reference sequence). CDR3 length: 16 residues. CDR3 protein: CASAGNGLLAINIQYF. The CDR3 DNA reads TGTGCCAGCGCTGGCAACGGGTTATTAGCCATAAACATTCAGTACTTC.

This clonotype was recorded at least ten times. The chain has TRBV27 and TRBJ2-7, with D possibly being TRBD2 (5 bases). This CDR3 has 15 residues. V shed 2 bases and J shed 0 bases, with 11 bases lying between them. Germline V gene sequence: CDR1 MNHEY, CDR2 SMNVEV (reference sequence). CDR3 nucleotides: TGTGCCAGCAGTTTACGAGCGGCGAGCTCCTACGAGCAGTACTTC. Residues: CASSLRAASSYEQYF.

Many counts were recorded for this clonotype. CDR3 amino acids: CASSSLNRGLPYEQYF. CDR3 nucleotides: TGTGCCAGCAGTTCGCTGAACAGGGGGCTTCCCTACGAGCAGTACTTC. The chain is built from TRBV12-3 or TRBV12-4 and TRBJ2-7; 9 bases match TRBD1. The CDR3 extends over 16 amino acids. Trimming took 4 bases from V and 2 from J; bases not matched to a gene: 9.

This clonotype has a count of ten or more. The chain uses TRBV5-1 and TRBJ2-2, with D possibly matching TRBD1 (5 bases). CDR3 size: 16 residues. V gave up 1 base and J gave up 0 bases, with 10 bases separating them. Germline V gene lookup returns CDR1 SGHRS and CDR2 YFSETQ. DNA for the CDR3: TGCGCCAGCAGCTTGTCCAGGGTTACGAACACCGGGGAGCTGTTTTTT. It specifies CASSLSRVTNTGELFF.

This clonotype was observed at least ten times. The chain links TRBV12-5 to TRBJ2-5; 8 bases line up with TRBD1. Unmatched junction bases numbered 7, after V lost 2 bases and J lost 5 bases. Germline CDR1 reads LGHNT; CDR2 reads FRNRAP. This CDR3 spans 15 amino acids. The CDR3 coding sequence is TGTGCTAGTGGTTTGTTTACAGGGGGTCAGGAGACCCAGTACTTC. Protein: CASGLFTGGQETQYF.

The sample holds a few counts of this clonotype. J is TRBJ1-3 and V is TRBV6-2 or TRBV6-3; D is unclear. CDR1 and CDR2 (germline): MNHEY, SVGEGT. This CDR3 has 15 amino acids. Trimming stripped 6 bases from V and 0 bases from J, with 12 bases between. The CDR3 DNA is TGTGCCAGCAGCGACGCCATTAACTCTGGAAACACCATATATTTT. It translates to CASSDAINSGNTIYF.

The table lists this clonotype with many counts. J is TRBJ1-4 and V is TRBV5-5; TRBD1 agrees at 7 bases. V shed 1 base and J 5 bases; nucleotides not matched to a gene: 8. The CDR3 totals 16 residues. CDR1 is SGHKS and CDR2 is YYEKEE in the germline V gene (reference sequence). The CDR3 here is CASSLQRQGANEKLFF. CDR3 DNA sequence: TGTGCCAGCAGCTTGCAACGACAGGGAGCGAATGAAAAACTGTTTTTT. The full variable domain, with the rest looked up from reference TRBV5-5 and TRBJ1-4, is DAGVTQSPTHLIKTRGQQVTLRCSPISGHKSVSWYQQVLGQGPQFIFQYYEKEERGRGNFPDRFSARQFPNYSSELNVNALLLGDSALYLCASSLQRQGANEKLFFGSGTQLSVL.

This clonotype has ten or more counts. The V and J genes are TRBV21-1 and TRBJ2-5; TRBD1, the table's D call, lacks a check against the DNA. TRBV21-1 is a recognized pseudogene. The CDR3 runs 15 residues. The CDR3 DNA follows: TGTGCCAGCAGCAACGGGGCCGCTGAGAAAGAGACCCAGTACTTC. This translates into CASSNGAAEKETQYF.